This entry describes one T cell receptor beta chain. Per the germline V gene, CDR1 is SGHTA and CDR2 is FQGNSA. The ends were cut back, 5 bases at V and 4 bases at J, with 17 bases in the middle. There are 15 residues in the CDR3. These data are taken from a study of blood T cell repertoires in COVID-19. Study details: Italy, Spain and the United States were the sources of the convalescent and acute COVID-19 samples.

Sequencing was performed with immunoSEQ multiplex PCR; in TCRdb, only in-frame clones are kept and a portion is missing. The sample includes 50,000 to 60,000 clones, 83% of them seen just once. The receptor comes from a man aged 40-49 years with acute or convalescent COVID-19. The chain is built from TRBV7-2 and TRBJ1-2, with unresolved D. Sequencing used peripheral blood. The CDR3 DNA reads as TGTGCCAGCAGCCCGCATGAGAGGCAGATCTATGGCTACACCTTC. Its protein is CASSPHERQIYGYTF.